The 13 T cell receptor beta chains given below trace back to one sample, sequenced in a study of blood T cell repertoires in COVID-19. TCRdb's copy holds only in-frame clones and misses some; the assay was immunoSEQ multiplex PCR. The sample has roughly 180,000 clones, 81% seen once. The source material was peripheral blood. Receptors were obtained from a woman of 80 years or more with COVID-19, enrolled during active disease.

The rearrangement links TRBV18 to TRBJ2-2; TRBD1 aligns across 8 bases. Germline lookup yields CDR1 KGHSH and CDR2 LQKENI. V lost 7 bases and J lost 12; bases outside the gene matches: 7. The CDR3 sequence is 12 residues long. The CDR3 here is CASYRTGRKLFF. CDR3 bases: TGTGCCAGCTACCGGACAGGGAGGAAGCTGTTTTTT.

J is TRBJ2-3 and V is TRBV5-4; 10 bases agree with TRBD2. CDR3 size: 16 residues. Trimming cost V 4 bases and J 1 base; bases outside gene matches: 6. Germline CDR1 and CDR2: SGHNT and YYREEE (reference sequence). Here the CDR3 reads CASSPQREGGTDTQYF. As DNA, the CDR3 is TGTGCCAGCAGCCCTCAGCGGGAGGGGGGCACAGATACGCAGTATTTT.

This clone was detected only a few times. The CDR3 spells CASSLVGTAEAFF. CDR3 nucleotides: TGCGCCAGCAGCTTGGTGGGGACAGCTGAAGCTTTCTTT. This rearrangement joins TRBV5-1 to TRBJ1-1, with 7 nucleotides matching TRBD1. CDR3 length equals 13 residues. Germline V gene sequence: CDR1 SGHRS, CDR2 YFSETQ. V lost 0 bases and J lost 6; bases outside the gene matches: 2.

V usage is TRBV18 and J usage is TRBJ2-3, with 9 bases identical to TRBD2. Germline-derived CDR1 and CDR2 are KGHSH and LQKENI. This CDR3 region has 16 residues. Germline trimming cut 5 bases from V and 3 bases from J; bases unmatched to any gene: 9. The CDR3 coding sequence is TGTGCCAGCTCATTTGAGCGGGGGGCTGGGACAGATACGCAGTATTTT. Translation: CASSFERGAGTDTQYF. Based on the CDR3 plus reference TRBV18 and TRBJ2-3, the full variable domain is NAGVMQNPRHLVRRRGQEARLRCSPMKGHSHVYWYRQLPEEGLKFMVYLQKENIIDESGMPKERFSAEFPKEGPSILRIQQVVRGDSAAYFCASSFERGAGTDTQYFGPGTRLTVL.

Here the CDR3 DNA reads TGTGCCAGCAGCAACGGTCGGCGCCGGGCAGGGGAGTATCGGCCCGGGGAGCTGTTTTTT. It yields the protein CASSNGRRRAGEYRPGELFF. This chain uses TRBV21-1 with TRBJ2-2; the table's D call TRBD1 went unverified against the DNA. TRBV21-1 is annotated as a pseudogene. There are 20 residues in the CDR3.

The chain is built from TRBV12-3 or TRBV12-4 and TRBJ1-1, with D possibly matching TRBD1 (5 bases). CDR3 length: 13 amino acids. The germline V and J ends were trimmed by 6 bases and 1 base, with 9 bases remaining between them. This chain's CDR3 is CASRPRGNTEAFF. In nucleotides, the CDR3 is TGTGCCAGCAGACCAAGGGGGAACACTGAAGCTTTCTTT.

CDR3 amino acids: CASSLYSGSYNEQFF. The CDR3 DNA sequence: TGTGCCAGCAGCTTGTATAGTGGCTCCTACAATGAGCAGTTCTTC. V and J are TRBV5-4 and TRBJ2-1; D not resolved. Germline CDR1 SGHNT, CDR2 YYREEE (reference sequence). The CDR3 loop spans 15 amino acids. V shed 1 base and J shed 0 bases, with 8 bases lying between them. Filled out from reference TRBV5-4 and TRBJ2-1, the complete variable domain reads ETGVTQSPTHLIKTRGQQVTLRCSSQSGHNTVSWYQQALGQGPQFIFQYYREEENGRGNFPPRFSGLQFPNYSSELNVNALELDDSALYLCASSLYSGSYNEQFFGPGTRLTVL.

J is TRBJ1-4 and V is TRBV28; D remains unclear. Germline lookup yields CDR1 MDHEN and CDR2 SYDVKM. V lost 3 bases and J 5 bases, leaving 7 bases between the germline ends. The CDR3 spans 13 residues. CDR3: CASSLAVNEKLFF. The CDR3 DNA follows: TGTGCCAGCAGTTTGGCCGTAAATGAAAAACTGTTTTTT.

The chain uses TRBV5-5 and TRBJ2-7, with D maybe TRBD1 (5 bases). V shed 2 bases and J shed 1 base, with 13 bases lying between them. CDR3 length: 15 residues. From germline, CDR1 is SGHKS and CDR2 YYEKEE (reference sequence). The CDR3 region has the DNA TGTGCCAGCAGCTTAAGGGGCGTTGGTTCCTACGAGCAGTACTTC. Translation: CASSLRGVGSYEQYF.

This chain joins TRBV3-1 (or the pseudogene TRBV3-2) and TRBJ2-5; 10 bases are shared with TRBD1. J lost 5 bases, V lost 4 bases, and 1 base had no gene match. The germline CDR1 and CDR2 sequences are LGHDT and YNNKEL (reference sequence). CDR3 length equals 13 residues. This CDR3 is CASSLGQGETQYF. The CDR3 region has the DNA TGTGCCAGCAGCCTGGGACAGGGGGAGACCCAGTACTTC.

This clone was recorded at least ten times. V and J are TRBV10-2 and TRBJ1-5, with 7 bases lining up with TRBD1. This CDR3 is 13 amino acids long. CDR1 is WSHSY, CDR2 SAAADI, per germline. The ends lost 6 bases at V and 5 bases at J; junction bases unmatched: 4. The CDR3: CASRPGQHQPQHF. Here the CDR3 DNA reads TGCGCCAGCAGGCCGGGACAGCATCAGCCCCAGCATTTT.

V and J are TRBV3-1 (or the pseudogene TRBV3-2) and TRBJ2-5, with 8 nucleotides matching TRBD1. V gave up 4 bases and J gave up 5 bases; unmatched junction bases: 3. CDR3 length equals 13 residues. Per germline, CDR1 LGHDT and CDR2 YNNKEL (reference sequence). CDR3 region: CASSRQGRETQYF. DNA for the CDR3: TGTGCCAGCAGCCGACAGGGGAGGGAGACCCAGTACTTC.

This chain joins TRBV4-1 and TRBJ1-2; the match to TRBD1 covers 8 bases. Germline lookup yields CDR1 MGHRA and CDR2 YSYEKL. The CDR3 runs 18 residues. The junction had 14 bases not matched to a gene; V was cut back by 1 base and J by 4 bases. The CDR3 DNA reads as TGCGCCAGCAGCCAAGCCCTCGACAGGGGACCTTACTTCTATGGCTACACCTTC. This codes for CASSQALDRGPYFYGYTF.